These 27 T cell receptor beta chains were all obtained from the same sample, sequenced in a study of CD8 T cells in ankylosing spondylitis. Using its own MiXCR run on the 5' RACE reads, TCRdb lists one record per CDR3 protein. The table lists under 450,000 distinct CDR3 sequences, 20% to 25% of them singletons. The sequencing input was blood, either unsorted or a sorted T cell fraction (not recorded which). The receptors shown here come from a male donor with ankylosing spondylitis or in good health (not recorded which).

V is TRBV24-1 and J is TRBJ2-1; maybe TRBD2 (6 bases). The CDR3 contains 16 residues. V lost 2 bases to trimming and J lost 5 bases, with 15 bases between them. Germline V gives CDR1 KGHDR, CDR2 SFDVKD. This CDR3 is CATSDSIGTFDNEQFF. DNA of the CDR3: TGTGCCACCAGTGATTCGATCGGGACTTTTGACAATGAGCAGTTCTTC.

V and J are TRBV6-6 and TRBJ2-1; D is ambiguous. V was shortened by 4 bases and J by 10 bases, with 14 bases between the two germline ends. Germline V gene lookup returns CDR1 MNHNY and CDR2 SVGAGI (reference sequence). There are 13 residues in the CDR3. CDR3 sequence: CASSFGNFKEQFF. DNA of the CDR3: TGTGCCAGCAGTTTTGGAAACTTCAAGGAGCAGTTCTTC.

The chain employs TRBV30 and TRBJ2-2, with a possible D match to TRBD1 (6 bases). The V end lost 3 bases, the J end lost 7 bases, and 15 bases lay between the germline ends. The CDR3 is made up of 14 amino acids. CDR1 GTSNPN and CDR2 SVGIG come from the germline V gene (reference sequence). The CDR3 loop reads CAWRARGGIGELFF. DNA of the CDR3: TGTGCCTGGAGGGCCAGGGGTGGAATCGGGGAGCTGTTTTTT. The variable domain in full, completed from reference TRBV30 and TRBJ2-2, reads SQTIHQWPATLVQPVGSPLSLECTVEGTSNPNLYWYRQAAGRGLQLLFYSVGIGQISSEVPQNLSASRPQDRQFILSSKKLLLSDSGFYLCAWRARGGIGELFFGEGSRLTVL.

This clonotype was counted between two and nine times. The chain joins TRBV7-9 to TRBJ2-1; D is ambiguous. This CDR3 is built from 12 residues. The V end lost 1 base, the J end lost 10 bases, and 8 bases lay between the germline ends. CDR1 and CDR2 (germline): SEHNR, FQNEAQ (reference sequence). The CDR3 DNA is TGTGCCAGCAGCTTAGTAGTCCTCGAGCAGTTCTTC. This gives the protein CASSLVVLEQFF.

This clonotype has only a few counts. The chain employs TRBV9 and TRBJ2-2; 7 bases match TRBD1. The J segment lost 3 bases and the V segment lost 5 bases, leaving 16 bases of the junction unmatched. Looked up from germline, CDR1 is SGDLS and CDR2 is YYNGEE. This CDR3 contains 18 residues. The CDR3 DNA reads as TGTGCCAGCAGTTCCAGGTGGGACAGCACCTTTGACACCGGGGAGCTGTTTTTT. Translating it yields CASSSRWDSTFDTGELFF.

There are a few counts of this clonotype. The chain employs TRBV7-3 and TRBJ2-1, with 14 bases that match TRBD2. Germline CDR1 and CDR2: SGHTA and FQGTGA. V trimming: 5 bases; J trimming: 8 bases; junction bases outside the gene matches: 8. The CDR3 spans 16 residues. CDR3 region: CASSKGLAGVGDEQFF. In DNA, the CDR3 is TGTGCCAGCAGCAAGGGACTAGCGGGGGTAGGGGATGAGCAGTTCTTC.

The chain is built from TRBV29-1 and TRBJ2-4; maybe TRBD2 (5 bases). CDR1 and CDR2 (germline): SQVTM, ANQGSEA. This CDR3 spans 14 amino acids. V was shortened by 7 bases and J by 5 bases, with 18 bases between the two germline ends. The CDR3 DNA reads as TGCAGCGCTACCCCCCCTAGCTTCCAAAACATTCAGTACTTC. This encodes CSATPPSFQNIQYF.

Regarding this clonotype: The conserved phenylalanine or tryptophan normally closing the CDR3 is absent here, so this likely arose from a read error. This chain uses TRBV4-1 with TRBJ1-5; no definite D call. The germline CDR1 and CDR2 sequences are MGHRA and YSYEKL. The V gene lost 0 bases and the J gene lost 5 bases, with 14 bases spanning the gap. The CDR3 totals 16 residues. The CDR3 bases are TGCGCCAGCAGCCAAGATGCTGTCCCCGGATATCAGCCCCAGCATTAT. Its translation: CASSQDAVPGYQPQHY.

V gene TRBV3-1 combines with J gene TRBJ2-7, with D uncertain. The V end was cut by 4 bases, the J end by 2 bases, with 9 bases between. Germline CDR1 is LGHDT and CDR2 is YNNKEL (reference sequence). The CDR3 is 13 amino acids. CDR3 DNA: TGTGCCAGCAGCCGGACGGCCCCCTACGAGCAGTACTTC. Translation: CASSRTAPYEQYF.

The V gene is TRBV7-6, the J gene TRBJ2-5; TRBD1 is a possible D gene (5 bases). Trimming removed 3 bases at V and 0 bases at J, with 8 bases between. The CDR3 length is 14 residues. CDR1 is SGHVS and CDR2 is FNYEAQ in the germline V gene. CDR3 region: CASSFKTDQETQYF. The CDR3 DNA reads TGTGCCAGCAGCTTTAAGACAGACCAAGAGACCCAGTACTTC.

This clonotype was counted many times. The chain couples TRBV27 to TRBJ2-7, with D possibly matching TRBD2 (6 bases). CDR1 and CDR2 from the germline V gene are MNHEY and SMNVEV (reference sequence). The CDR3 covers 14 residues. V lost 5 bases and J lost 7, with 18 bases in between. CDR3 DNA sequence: TGTGCCAGCAGTACCGGGACTTTCCCGGGGGAGCAGTACTTC. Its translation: CASSTGTFPGEQYF.

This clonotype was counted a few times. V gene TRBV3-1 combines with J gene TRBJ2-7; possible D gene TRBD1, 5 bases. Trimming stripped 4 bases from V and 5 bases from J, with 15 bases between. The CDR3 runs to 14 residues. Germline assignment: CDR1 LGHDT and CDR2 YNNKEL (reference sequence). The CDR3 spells CASSPRVAENEQYF. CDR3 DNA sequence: TGTGCCAGCAGCCCCAGGGTTGCAGAGAACGAGCAGTACTTC.

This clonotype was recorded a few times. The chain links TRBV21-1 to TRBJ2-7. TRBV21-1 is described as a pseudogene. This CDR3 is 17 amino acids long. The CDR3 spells CASSKGLGNEDSYEQYF. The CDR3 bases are TGTGCCAGCAGCAAAGGATTGGGCAACGAGGACTCCTACGAGCAGTACTTC.

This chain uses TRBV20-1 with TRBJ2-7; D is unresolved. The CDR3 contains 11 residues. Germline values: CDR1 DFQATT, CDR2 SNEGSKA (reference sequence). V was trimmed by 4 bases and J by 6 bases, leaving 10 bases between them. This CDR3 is CSAKDGSEQYF. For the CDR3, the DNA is TGCAGTGCTAAGGACGGGTCCGAGCAGTACTTC.

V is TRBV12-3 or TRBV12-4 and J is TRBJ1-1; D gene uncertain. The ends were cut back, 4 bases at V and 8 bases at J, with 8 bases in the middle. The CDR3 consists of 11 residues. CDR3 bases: TGTGCCAGCAGTTCACTACGGGAAGCTTTCTTT. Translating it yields CASSSLREAFF.

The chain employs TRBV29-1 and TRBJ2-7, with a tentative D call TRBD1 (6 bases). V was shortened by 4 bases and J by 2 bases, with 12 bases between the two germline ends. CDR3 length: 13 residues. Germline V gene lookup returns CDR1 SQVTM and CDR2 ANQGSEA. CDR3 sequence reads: CSVARDNTYEQYF. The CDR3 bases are TGCAGCGTTGCAAGGGACAATACCTACGAGCAGTACTTC.

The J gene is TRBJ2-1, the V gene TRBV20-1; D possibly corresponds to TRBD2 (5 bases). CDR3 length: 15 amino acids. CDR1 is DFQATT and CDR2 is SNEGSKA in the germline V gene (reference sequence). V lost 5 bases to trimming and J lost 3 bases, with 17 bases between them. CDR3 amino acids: CSASIGSGFYNEQFF. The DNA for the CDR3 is TGCAGTGCTTCCATTGGGAGCGGTTTCTACAATGAGCAGTTCTTC.

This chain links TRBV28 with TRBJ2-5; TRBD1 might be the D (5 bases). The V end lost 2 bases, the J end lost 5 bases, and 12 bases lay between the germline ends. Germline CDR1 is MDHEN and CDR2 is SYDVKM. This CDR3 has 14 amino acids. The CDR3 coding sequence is TGTGCCAGCAGTTTAGAGTCAAAGGGGGAGACCCAGTACTTC. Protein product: CASSLESKGETQYF.

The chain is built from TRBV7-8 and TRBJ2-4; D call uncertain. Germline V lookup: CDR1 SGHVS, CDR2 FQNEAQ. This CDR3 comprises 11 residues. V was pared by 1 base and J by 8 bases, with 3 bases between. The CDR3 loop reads CASSLGYIQYF. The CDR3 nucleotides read TGTGCCAGCAGCTTAGGGTACATTCAGTACTTC.

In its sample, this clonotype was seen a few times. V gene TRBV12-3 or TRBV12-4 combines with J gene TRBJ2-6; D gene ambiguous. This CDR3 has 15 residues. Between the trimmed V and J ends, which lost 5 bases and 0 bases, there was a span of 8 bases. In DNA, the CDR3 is TGTGCCAGCAGTCACCCTTACTCTGGGGCCAACGTCCTGACTTTC. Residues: CASSHPYSGANVLTF.

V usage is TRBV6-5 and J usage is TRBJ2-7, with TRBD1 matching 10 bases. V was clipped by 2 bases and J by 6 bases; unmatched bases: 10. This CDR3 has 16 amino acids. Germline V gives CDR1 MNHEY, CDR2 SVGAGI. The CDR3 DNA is TGTGCCAGCAGTTACGGCCGGGACAGGGGCCATAGCGAGCAGTACTTC. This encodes CASSYGRDRGHSEQYF.

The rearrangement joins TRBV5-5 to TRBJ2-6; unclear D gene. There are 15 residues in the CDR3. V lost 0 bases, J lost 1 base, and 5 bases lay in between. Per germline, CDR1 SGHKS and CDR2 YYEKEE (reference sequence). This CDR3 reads CASSLDLSGANVLTF. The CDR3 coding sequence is TGTGCCAGCAGCTTGGATCTTTCTGGGGCCAACGTCCTGACTTTC.

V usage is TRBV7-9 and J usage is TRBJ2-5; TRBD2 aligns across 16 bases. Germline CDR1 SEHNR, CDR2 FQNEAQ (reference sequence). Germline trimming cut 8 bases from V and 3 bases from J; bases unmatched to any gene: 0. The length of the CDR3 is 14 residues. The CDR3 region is CASGTSGGEETQYF. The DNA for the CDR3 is TGTGCCAGCGGGACTAGCGGGGGGGAAGAGACCCAGTACTTC.

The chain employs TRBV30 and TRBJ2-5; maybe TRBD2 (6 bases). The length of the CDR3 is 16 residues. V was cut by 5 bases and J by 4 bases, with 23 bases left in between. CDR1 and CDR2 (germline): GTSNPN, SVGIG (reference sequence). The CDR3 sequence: CAWGGGGRAGPETQYF. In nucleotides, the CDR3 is TGTGCCTGGGGTGGGGGAGGCAGGGCGGGTCCAGAGACCCAGTACTTC.

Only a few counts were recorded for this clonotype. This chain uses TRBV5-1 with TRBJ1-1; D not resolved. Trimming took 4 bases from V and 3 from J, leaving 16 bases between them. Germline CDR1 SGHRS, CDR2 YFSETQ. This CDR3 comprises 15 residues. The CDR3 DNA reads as TGCGCCAGCAGCACCTCCGGCCCCGTGGACACTGAAGCTTTCTTT. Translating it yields CASSTSGPVDTEAFF.

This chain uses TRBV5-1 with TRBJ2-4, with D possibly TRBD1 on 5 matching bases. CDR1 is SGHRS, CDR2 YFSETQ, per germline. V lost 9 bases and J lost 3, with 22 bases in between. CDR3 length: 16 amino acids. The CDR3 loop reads CATKRRGSSVKNIQYF. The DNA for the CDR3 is TGCGCCACAAAAAGAAGGGGTTCTTCGGTCAAAAACATTCAGTACTTC. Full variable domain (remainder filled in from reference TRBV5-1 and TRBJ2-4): KAGVTQTPRYLIKTRGQQVTLSCSPISGHRSVSWYQQTPGQGLQFLFEYFSETQRNKGNFPGRFSGRQFSNSRSEMNVSTLELGDSALYLCATKRRGSSVKNIQYFGAGTRLSVL.

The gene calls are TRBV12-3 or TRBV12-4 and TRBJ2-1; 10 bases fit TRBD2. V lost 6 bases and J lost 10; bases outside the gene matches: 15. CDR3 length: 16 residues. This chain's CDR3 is CASSPTPGLAQGEQFF. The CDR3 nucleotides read TGTGCCAGCAGCCCCACCCCGGGACTAGCGCAGGGCGAGCAGTTCTTC.